The 5 T cell receptor beta chains presented below share a single source sample, sequenced in a study of blood T cell repertoires in COVID-19. Libraries were prepared by immunoSEQ multiplex PCR; TCRdb keeps only in-frame clonotypes and omits some of them. Among around 50,000 clones listed, more than 65% were seen once. The sequencing input was peripheral blood. Receptors originate from a human donor in a cohort sampled during active COVID-19.

J is TRBJ1-1 and V is TRBV11-3; the D is unclear. Between the trimmed V and J ends, which lost 0 bases and 4 bases, there was a span of 9 bases. This CDR3 is 14 amino acids long. Germline CDR1 reads SGHNT; CDR2 reads YENEEA. The CDR3 loop is CASSLDRSSTEAFF. In nucleotides, the CDR3 is TGTGCCAGCAGCTTAGATAGGAGTAGCACTGAAGCTTTCTTT.

In its sample, this clone was seen a few times. V usage is TRBV27 and J usage is TRBJ2-7; 8 bases match TRBD1. From germline, CDR1 is MNHEY and CDR2 SMNVEV (reference sequence). The CDR3 is 15 amino acids. With 5 bases clipped from V and 5 bases from J, the junction kept 11 bases outside the gene matches. The CDR3 spells CASSVISTGAHEQYF. In DNA form, the CDR3 reads TGTGCCAGCAGTGTAATATCGACAGGGGCCCACGAGCAGTACTTC.

The V and J genes are TRBV5-1 and TRBJ1-2; 9 nucleotides align to TRBD1. J lost 4 bases, V lost 0 bases, and 4 bases had no gene match. Germline V gene lookup returns CDR1 SGHRS and CDR2 YFSETQ. The CDR3 is 15 residues long. The CDR3 is CASSLGTGDLYGYTF. CDR3 DNA sequence: TGCGCCAGCAGCTTGGGGACAGGGGACCTCTATGGCTACACCTTC.

The gene calls are TRBV12-3 or TRBV12-4 and TRBJ2-5; D unresolved. This CDR3 region has 13 residues. Between the trimmed V and J ends, which lost 2 bases and 4 bases, there was a span of 8 bases. CDR3 loop: CASSLTGAETQYF. The CDR3 region has the DNA TGTGCCAGCAGTTTAACGGGTGCAGAGACCCAGTACTTC.

This clone was recorded only once. The gene calls are TRBV10-3 and TRBJ1-5; 7 bases align to TRBD1. CDR1 and CDR2 (germline): ENHRY, SYGVKD. The CDR3 length is 13 residues. V lost 11 bases, J lost 3 bases, and 7 bases stayed unmatched. The CDR3 reads CASTGVANQPQHF. The CDR3 DNA reads TGTGCCTCCACAGGGGTTGCCAATCAGCCCCAGCATTTT.